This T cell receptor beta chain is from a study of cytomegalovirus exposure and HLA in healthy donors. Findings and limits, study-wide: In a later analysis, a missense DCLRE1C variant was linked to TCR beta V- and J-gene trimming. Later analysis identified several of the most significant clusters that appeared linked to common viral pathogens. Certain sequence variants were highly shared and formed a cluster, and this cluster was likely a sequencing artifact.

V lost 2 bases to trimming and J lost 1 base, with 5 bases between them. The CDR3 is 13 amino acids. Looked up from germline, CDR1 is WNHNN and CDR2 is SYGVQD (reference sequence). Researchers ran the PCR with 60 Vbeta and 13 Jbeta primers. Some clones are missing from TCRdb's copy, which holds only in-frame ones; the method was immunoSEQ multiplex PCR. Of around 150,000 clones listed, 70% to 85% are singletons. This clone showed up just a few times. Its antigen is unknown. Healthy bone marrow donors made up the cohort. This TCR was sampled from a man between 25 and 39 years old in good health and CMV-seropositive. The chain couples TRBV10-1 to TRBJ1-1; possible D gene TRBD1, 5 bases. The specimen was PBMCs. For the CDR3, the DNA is TGCGCCAGCAGTGAGCAGGGGAACACTGAAGCTTTCTTT. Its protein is CASSEQGNTEAFF.